These T cell receptor beta chains were read from a single sample in a study of cytomegalovirus exposure and HLA in healthy donors. Clones were sequenced by immunoSEQ multiplex PCR, and TCRdb holds only the in-frame ones, with some missing. The sample table sets out 200,000 to 250,000 clones. Source material: PBMCs. All receptors come from a girl aged 2 to 9 in good health and CMV-seropositive. The CDR3 runs from the conserved cysteine through the conserved F or W. D genes are given only for firm matches.

j_gene	d_gene	v_gene	CDR3nt	CDR3aa
TRBJ2-1	TRBD2	TRBV15	TGTGCCACCAGCAGGCCATCTAGCGGGAGGTTATACAATGAGCAGTTCTTC	CATSRPSSGRLYNEQFF
TRBJ1-2	.	TRBV14	TGTGCCAGCAGCCCCTATACCGGGCAGGGGAACTATGGCTACACCTTC	CASSPYTGQGNYGYTF
TRBJ2-7	.	TRBV6-6	TGTGCCAGCAGTTACTCGATCCCGGCTAGCTCCTACGAGCAGTACTTC	CASSYSIPASSYEQYF
TRBJ2-2	.	TRBV5-1	TGCGCCAGCAGCTTGGAGTTAGTCGGGGAGCTGTTTTTT	CASSLELVGELFF
TRBJ1-3	.	TRBV20-1	TGCAGTGCTCCCCTTAAAAACACCATATATTTT	CSAPLKNTIYF
TRBJ2-4	TRBD2	TRBV28	TGTGCGAGTGGGGGTAGCGGGAGTGGAAACATTCAGTACTTC	CASGGSGSGNIQYF
TRBJ1-1	TRBD1	TRBV13	TGTGCCAGCAGCCGGACAGGGTCACCTATGAACACTGAAGCTTTCTTT	CASSRTGSPMNTEAFF
TRBJ2-5	.	TRBV18	TGTGCCAGCTCACCTATTCCGGCGGCCGGTTTAAAGACCCAGTACTTC	CASSPIPAAGLKTQYF
TRBJ1-3	TRBD1	TRBV10-3	TGTGCCATGTGGGGGTTCGGCACCAACAGGGGAACTGGAAACACCATATATTTT	CAMWGFGTNRGTGNTIYF
TRBJ1-2	TRBD1	TRBV28	TGTGCCAGCGGGCCGGGACAGGGAACTCGAGGCTACACCTTC	CASGPGQGTRGYTF
TRBJ2-7	TRBD2	TRBV4-2	TGTGCCAGCAGCCAGGCTAGCGGTTACGAGCAGTACTTC	CASSQASGYEQYF
TRBJ2-5	TRBD1	TRBV6-1	TGTGCCAGCAGTCGAGGGACAGATAAAGAGACCCAGTACTTC	CASSRGTDKETQYF
TRBJ1-4	TRBD1	TRBV19	TGTGCCAGTAGTACCTTACAGGGGGCGGAAAAACTGTTTTTT	CASSTLQGAEKLFF
TRBJ1-2	TRBD1	TRBV7-8	TGTGCCAGCAGTCCGACAGGGGATGGCTACACCTTC	CASSPTGDGYTF
TRBJ1-4	.	TRBV25-1	TGTGCCAGCAGTGATCTTAGTGAAAAACTGTTTTTT	CASSDLSEKLFF
TRBJ1-5	.	TRBV5-1	TGCGCCAGCAGCCAGGGTTTCAATCAGCCCCAGCATTTT	CASSQGFNQPQHF
TRBJ2-7	.	TRBV5-1	TGCGCCAGCCGAGGTAGCGGATACTACGAGCAGTACTTC	CASRGSGYYEQYF
TRBJ1-2	.	TRBV9	TGTGCCAGCAACCCAGGGCGTGGAAATGGCTACACCTTC	CASNPGRGNGYTF
TRBJ2-7	.	TRBV28	TGTGCCAGCACCTTCCCGACCCTGGCAGGCTACGAGCAGTACTTC	CASTFPTLAGYEQYF
TRBJ1-2	.	TRBV2	TGTGCCAGCAGGGAGGGGAGCTACACCTTC	CASREGSYTF
TRBJ2-2	TRBD1	TRBV23-1	TGCGCCCCGACCCGGGGACAGCCCAACACCGGGGAGCTGTTTTTT	CAPTRGQPNTGELFF
TRBJ1-2	.	TRBV27	TGTGCCAGCAGTCCTCGAAGCCCCTATGGCTACACCTTC	CASSPRSPYGYTF
TRBJ2-1	.	TRBV5-6	TGTGCCAGCAGCTTTTCTGGTAGCTCCTACAATGAGCAGTTCTTC	CASSFSGSSYNEQFF
TRBJ1-2	TRBD1	TRBV5-4	TGTGCCAGCAGCCAAAAGCCAGGGGGCGATGGCTACACCTTC	CASSQKPGGDGYTF
TRBJ2-7	TRBD2	TRBV9	TGTGCCAGCAGCGTGGGCCCACCTTCCGGCCTAGCGGCCTCCTACGAGCAGTACTTC	CASSVGPPSGLAASYEQYF
TRBJ2-1	TRBD2	TRBV18	TGTGCCAGCTCGCTGACTAGCGTCGATGAGCAGTTCTTC	CASSLTSVDEQFF
TRBJ2-2	.	TRBV2	TGTGCCAGCAGTGCTTTCGGGGGGACAAATCCCGGGGAGCTGTTTTTT	CASSAFGGTNPGELFF
TRBJ2-7	.	TRBV19	TGTGCCACCCGTTCCCCTTACGAGCAGTACTTC	CATRSPYEQYF
TRBJ2-1	TRBD2	TRBV15	TGTGCCACCAGCAACGGCGGGAGAGGCTACAATGAGCAGTTCTTC	CATSNGGRGYNEQFF
TRBJ2-1	TRBD2	TRBV27	TGTGCCAGCAGTAGAGGCTCGGTAGCGGGACTCAATGAGCAGTTCTTC	CASSRGSVAGLNEQFF